Detailed here is one T cell receptor (beta chain). Other DNA variants within this sample encode the same CDR3. The sample comes from a study of blood T cell repertoires in COVID-19. Turning to the study itself: PBMCs, B-cell-depleted T cells, or T cells were the source of the cDNA or gDNA that made up the material.

Assay: immunoSEQ multiplex PCR; the TCRdb copy retains only in-frame clones and omits some. The data show 150,000 to 200,000 clones, 80% seen once. Each recovered donor of Cohort 3 presented with two negative PCRs, clearance, or symptom resolution. The receptor's source is a man aged 35-49 years who had recovered from COVID-19. The sample comprised PBMCs or T cells enriched from blood (not recorded which).

The CDR3 is CASSRDRGETQYF. The CDR3 bases are TGTGCCAGCAGTCGGGACAGGGGGGAGACCCAGTACTTC. The chain joins TRBV6-5 to TRBJ2-5; 11 bases align to TRBD1. The CDR3 extends over 13 amino acids. Looked up from germline, CDR1 is MNHEY and CDR2 is SVGAGI. Germline trimming cut 5 bases from V and 5 bases from J; bases unmatched to any gene: 1.